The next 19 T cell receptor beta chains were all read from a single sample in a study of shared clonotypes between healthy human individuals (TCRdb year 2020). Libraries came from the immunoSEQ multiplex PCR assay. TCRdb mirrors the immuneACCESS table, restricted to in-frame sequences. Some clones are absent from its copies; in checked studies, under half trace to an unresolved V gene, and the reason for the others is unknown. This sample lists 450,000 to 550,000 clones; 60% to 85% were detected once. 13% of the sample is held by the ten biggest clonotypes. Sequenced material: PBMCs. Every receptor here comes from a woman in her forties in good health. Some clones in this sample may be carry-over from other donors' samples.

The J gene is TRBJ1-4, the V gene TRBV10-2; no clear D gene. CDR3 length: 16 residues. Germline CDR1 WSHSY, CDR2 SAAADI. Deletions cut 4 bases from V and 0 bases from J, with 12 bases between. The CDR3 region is CASSGRPYATNEKLFF. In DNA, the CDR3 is TGCGCCAGCAGTGGTCGGCCTTATGCAACTAATGAAAAACTGTTTTTT.

The CDR3, as DNA: TGTGCCAGCAGCTTGACCTTGGCCGGGGAGCTGTTTTTT. It translates to CASSLTLAGELFF. The chain joins TRBV14 to TRBJ2-2; D remains unclear. Germline V lookup: CDR1 SGHDN, CDR2 FVKESK. V dropped 5 bases and J dropped 6 bases, with 10 bases sitting between them. This CDR3 comprises 13 residues. Looking up the rest from reference TRBV14 and TRBJ2-2 gives the full variable domain: EAGVTQFPSHSVIEKGQTVTLRCDPISGHDNLYWYRRVMGKEIKFLLHFVKESKQDESGMPNNRFLAERTGGTYSTLKVQPAELEDSGVYFCASSLTLAGELFFGEGSRLTVL.

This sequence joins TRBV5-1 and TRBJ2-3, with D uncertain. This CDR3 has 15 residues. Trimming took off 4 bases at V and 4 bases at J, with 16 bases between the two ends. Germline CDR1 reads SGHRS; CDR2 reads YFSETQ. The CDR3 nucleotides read TGCGCCAGCAGCCCCATGGACGTTTTCTCAGATACGCAGTATTTT. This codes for CASSPMDVFSDTQYF.

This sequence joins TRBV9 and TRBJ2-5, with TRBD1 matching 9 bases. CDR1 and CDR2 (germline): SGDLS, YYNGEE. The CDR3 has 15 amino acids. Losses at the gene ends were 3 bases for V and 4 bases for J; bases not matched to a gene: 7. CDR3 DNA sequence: TGTGCCAGCAGCGCAGACAGGGGGGGTCGAGAGACCCAGTACTTC. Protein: CASSADRGGRETQYF. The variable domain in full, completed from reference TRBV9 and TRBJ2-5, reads DSGVTQTPKHLITATGQRVTLRCSPRSGDLSVYWYQQSLDQGLQFLIQYYNGEERAKGNILERFSAQQFPDLHSELNLSSLELGDSALYFCASSADRGGRETQYFGPGTRLLVL.

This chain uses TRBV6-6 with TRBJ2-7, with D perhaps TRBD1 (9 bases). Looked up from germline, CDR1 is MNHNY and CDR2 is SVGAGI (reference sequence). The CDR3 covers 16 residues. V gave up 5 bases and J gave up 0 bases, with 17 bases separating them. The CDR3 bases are TGTGCCAGCAGTCGGTTAGCGGGACAGGGCTCCTACGAGCAGTACTTC. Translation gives CASSRLAGQGSYEQYF.

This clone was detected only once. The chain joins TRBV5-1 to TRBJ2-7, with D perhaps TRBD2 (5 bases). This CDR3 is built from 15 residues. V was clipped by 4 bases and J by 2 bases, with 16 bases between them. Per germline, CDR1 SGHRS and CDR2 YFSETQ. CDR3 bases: TGCGCCAGCAGCGAAGGCAGCGGTAGGACCTACGAGCAGTACTTC. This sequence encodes CASSEGSGRTYEQYF.

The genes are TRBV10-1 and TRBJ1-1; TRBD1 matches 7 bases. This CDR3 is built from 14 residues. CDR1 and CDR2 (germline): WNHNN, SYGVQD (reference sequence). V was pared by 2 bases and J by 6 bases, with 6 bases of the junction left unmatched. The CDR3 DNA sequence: TGCGCCAGCAGTGAGAGACAGGGTTTCTCTGAAGCTTTCTTT. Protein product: CASSERQGFSEAFF.

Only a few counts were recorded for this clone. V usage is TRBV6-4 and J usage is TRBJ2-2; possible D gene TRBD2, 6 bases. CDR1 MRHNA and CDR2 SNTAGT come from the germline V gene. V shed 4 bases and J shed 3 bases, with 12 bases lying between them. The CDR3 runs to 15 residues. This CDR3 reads CASSVGPGDTGELFF. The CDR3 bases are TGTGCCAGCAGTGTTGGGCCGGGGGACACCGGGGAGCTGTTTTTT.

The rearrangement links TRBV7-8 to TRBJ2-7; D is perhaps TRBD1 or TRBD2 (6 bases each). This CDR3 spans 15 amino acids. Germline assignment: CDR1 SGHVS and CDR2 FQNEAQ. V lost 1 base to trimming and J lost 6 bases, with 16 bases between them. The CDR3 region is CASSLVGGGVSEQYF. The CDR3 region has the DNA TGTGCCAGCAGCTTAGTAGGGGGAGGTGTTTCCGAGCAGTACTTC. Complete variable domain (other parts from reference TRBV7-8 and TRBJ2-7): GAGVSQSPRYKVAKRGQDVALRCDPISGHVSLFWYQQALGQGPEFLTYFQNEAQLDKSGLPSDRFFAERPEGSVSTLKIQRTQQEDSAVYLCASSLVGGGVSEQYFGPGTRLTVT.

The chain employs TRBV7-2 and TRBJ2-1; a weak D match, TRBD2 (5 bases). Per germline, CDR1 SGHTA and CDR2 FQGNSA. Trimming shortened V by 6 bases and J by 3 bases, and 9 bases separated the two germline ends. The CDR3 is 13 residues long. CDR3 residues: CASRGDYYNEQFF. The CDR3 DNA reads TGTGCCAGCAGAGGAGACTACTACAATGAGCAGTTCTTC.

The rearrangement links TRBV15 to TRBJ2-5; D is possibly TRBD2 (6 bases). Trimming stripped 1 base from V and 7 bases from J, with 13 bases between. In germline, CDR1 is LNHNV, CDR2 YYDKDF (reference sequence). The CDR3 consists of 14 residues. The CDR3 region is CATSRGRLGGTQYF. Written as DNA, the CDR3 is TGTGCCACCAGCAGAGGACGGCTCGGGGGGACCCAGTACTTC.

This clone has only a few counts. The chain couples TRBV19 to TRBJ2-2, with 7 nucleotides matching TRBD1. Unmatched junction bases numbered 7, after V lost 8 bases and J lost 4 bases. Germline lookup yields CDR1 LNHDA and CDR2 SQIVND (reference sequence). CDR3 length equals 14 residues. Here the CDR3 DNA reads TGTGCCAGTTGGGACAGAGGAGCCACCGGGGAGCTGTTTTTT. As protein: CASWDRGATGELFF.

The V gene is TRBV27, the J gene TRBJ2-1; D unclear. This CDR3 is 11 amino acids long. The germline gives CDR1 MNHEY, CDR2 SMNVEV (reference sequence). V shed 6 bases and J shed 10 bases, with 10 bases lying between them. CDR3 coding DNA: TGTGCCAGCAGGAGAAGTGGCGAGCAGTTCTTC. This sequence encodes CASRRSGEQFF.

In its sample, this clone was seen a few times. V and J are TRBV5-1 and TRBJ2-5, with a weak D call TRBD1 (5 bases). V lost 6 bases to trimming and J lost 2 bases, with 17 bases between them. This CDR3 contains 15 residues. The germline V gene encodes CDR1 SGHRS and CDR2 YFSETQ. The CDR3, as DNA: TGCGCCAGCATGGGGCCCCAACCAAGTCAAGAGACCCAGTACTTC. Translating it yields CASMGPQPSQETQYF.

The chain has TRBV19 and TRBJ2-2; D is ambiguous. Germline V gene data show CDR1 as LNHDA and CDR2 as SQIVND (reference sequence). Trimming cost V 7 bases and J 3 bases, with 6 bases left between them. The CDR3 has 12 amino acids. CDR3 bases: TGTGCCAGTAAATCTGACACCGGGGAGCTGTTTTTT. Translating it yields CASKSDTGELFF. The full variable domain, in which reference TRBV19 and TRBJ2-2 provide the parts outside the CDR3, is DGGITQSPKYLFRKEGQNVTLSCEQNLNHDAMYWYRQDPGQGLRLIYYSQIVNDFQKGDIAEGYSVSREKKESFPLTVTSAQKNPTAFYLCASKSDTGELFFGEGSRLTVL.

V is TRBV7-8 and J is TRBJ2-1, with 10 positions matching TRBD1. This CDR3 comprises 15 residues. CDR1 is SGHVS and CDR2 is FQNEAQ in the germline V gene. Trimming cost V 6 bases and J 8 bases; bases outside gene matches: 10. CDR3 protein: CASRGPGQGRDEQFF. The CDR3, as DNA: TGTGCCAGCAGAGGCCCGGGACAGGGGAGGGATGAGCAGTTCTTC.

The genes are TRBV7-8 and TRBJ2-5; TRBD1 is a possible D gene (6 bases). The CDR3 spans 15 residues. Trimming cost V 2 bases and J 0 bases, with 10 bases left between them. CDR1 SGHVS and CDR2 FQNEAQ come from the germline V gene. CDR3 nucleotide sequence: TGTGCCAGCAGCTTAAGGACAGCCTACCAAGAGACCCAGTACTTC. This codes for CASSLRTAYQETQYF.

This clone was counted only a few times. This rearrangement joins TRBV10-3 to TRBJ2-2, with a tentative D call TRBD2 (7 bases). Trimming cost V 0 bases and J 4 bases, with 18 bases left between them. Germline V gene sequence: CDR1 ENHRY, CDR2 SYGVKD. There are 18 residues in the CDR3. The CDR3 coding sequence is TGTGCCATCAGTGAGTCGACCGGGGCGGGGGCCGGCACCGGGGAGCTGTTTTTT. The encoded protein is CAISESTGAGAGTGELFF.

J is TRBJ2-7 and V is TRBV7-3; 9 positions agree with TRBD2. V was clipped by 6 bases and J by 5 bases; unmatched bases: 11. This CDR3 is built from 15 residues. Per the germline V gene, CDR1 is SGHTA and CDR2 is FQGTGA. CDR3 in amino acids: CASRWDLAGEDEQYF. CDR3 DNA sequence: TGTGCCAGCAGGTGGGACTTAGCGGGAGAAGACGAGCAGTACTTC.